This TCR beta chain comes out of a study of blood T cell repertoires in COVID-19. Repertoires were generated with immunoSEQ multiplex PCR, while TCRdb's copy carries only in-frame clones and drops some. Of 70,000 to 100,000 clones listed, roughly nine tenths were seen once; the top ten hold 1.5% to 2%. Trimming left V 6 bases short and J 7 bases short, with 19 bases between. CDR1 is SGHRS, CDR2 YFSETQ, per germline. The CDR3 runs 14 residues. The sequencing input was peripheral blood. The source of this sequence is a man aged 55 to 70 with acute or convalescent COVID-19. The rearrangement links TRBV5-1 to TRBJ1-2; D is unclear. CDR3 DNA: TGCGCCAGCACCCCGGACCCCGGAGGTTCTGGCTACACCTTC. It is translated as CASTPDPGGSGYTF.